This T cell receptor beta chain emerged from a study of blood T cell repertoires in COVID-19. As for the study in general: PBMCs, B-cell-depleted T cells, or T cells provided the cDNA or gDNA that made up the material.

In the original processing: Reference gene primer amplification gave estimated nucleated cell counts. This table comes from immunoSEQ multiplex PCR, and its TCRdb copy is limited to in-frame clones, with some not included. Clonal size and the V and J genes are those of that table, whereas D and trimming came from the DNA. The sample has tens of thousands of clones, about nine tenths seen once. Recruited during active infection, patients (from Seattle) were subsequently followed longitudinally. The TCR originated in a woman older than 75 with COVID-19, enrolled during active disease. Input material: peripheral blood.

CDR3 DNA: TGTGCCAGCAGCAACCCGAGACCGGGCGGGAATGAGCAGTTCTTC. It yields the protein CASSNPRPGGNEQFF. The chain is built from TRBV7-8 and TRBJ2-1; D may be TRBD2 (5 bases). Germline V gene sequence: CDR1 SGHVS, CDR2 FQNEAQ. V was shortened by 5 bases and J by 7 bases, with 18 bases between the two germline ends. This CDR3 region has 15 residues.